This T cell receptor (beta chain) emerged from a study of technical replicates of blood from a handful of donors. The CDR3 sequence is 13 residues long. CDR1 and CDR2 (germline): LNHDA, SQIVND (reference sequence). Trimming cost V 1 base and J 2 bases, with 6 bases left between them. Using immunoSEQ multiplex PCR, the repertoire was profiled, and TCRdb retains in-frame clones only, with some absent. The data show some 70,000 clones, under 98% seen once. This TCR derives from a human donor in good health. The genes are TRBV19 and TRBJ2-7, with unresolved D. Sequencing was done on a sample of T cells isolated from PBMCs. This CDR3 reads CASSIGVTYEQYF. CDR3 DNA sequence: TGTGCCAGTAGTATAGGAGTGACCTACGAGCAGTACTTC.